This T cell receptor (beta chain) was captured by sequencing in a study of T cells in Graves' hyperthyroidism and ophthalmopathy. Regarding the study as a whole: Most thyroid clonotypes that were expanded above 0.001 also turned up in blood. The model identified upcoming ophthalmopathy a median 6.5 months ahead of onset.

Trimming took off 2 bases at V and 6 bases at J, with 13 bases between the two ends. The CDR3 consists of 15 residues. The germline V gene encodes CDR1 MNHEY and CDR2 SVGAGI. Regarding this clonotype: Its specificity is not known.

There were TCR beta CDR3 regions amplified from RNA transcripts. HTBI primers were used for first-round RT-PCR of the TCR CDR3. TCRdb fed the multiplex PCR reads into MiXCR, producing one record per CDR3 protein. The sample records hundreds of thousands of distinct CDR3 sequences, approximately 15% being singletons. Thyroid ultrasound and orbital computed tomography, with clinical symptoms and serum thyroxine and TRAb, informed diagnoses. Fresh 10 ml peripheral blood yielded PBMCs. The sequenced material came from blood. This clonotype originated in a woman in her thirties or forties with Graves' ophthalmopathy. The chain joins TRBV6-5 to TRBJ2-2; possibly TRBD2 for D (6 bases). The CDR3 DNA is TGTGCCAGCAGTTACATGAGACTAGTTCCCGGGGAGCTGTTTTTT. Encoded protein: CASSYMRLVPGELFF.